This section outlines one TCR beta chain sequence together with its context. The target antigen is unknown. Germline CDR1 is SNHLY and CDR2 is FYNNEI. This CDR3 region has 15 residues. The trim removed 1 base at V and 6 bases at J, leaving 5 bases unmatched. This table comes from immunoSEQ multiplex PCR, and its TCRdb copy is limited to in-frame clones, with some not included. The sample lists 25,000 to 35,000 clones; 90% were seen once. This record belongs to a study of neoadjuvant nivolumab and ipilimumab in lung cancer. Overall study findings and caveats: Resected tumors had greater TCR richness and clonality than uninvolved lung. Pathologic regression was not significantly tied to TCR clonality.

The receptor was isolated from an adult with non-small cell lung cancer. The sequencing here drew on peripheral blood, taken after neoadjuvant nivolumab, alone or with ipilimumab, at or shortly before surgery. V and J are TRBV2 and TRBJ2-2; 7 bases match TRBD2. The CDR3 loop reads CASSEVGGDAGELFF. The CDR3, as DNA: TGTGCCAGCAGTGAAGTTGGGGGGGACGCCGGGGAGCTGTTTTTT.